These 18 T cell receptor beta chains share one sample of origin, sequenced in a study of cytomegalovirus exposure and HLA in healthy donors. The PCR contained 60 Vbeta and 13 Jbeta primers. Using immunoSEQ multiplex PCR, the repertoire was profiled, and TCRdb retains in-frame clones only, with some absent. Among approximately 170,000 clones listed, about 82% were seen once. The material sequenced was PBMCs. All receptors come from a young woman in good health and CMV-seronegative.

The rearrangement joins TRBV18 to TRBJ2-2; D is perhaps TRBD2 (7 bases). The CDR3 length is 16 residues. With 4 bases removed from V and 1 base from J, the gap between germline ends came to 13 bases. The germline V gene has CDR1 KGHSH and CDR2 LQKENI. The CDR3, as DNA: TGTGCCAGCTCACTACAGGGACTACGGAACACCGGGGAGCTGTTTTTT. It translates to CASSLQGLRNTGELFF.

The chain is built from TRBV5-1 and TRBJ1-2; TRBD1 agrees at 10 bases. This CDR3 region has 15 residues. J gave up 6 bases and V 4 bases, and 9 bases lay outside the gene matches. The germline V gene has CDR1 SGHRS and CDR2 YFSETQ. CDR3 residues: CASSQGDRGPDGYTF. The CDR3 bases are TGCGCCAGCAGCCAGGGGGACAGGGGACCTGATGGCTACACCTTC.

This chain uses TRBV19 with TRBJ2-5, with a tentative D call TRBD1 (8 bases). The CDR3 spans 16 residues. The germline gives CDR1 LNHDA, CDR2 SQIVND (reference sequence). The V and J ends lost 4 bases and 4 bases respectively, with 19 bases between them. DNA for the CDR3: TGTGCCAGTAGTAGATCCGGGACAGGCGGGAGAGAGACCCAGTACTTC. Translated, it gives CASSRSGTGGRETQYF.

The table lists this clone with a few counts. This chain links TRBV2 with TRBJ2-1; tentatively, D is TRBD2 (6 bases). The V end lost 6 bases, the J end lost 4 bases, and 10 bases lay between the germline ends. Germline CDR1 SNHLY, CDR2 FYNNEI. The CDR3 spans 13 residues. The CDR3 loop reads CASRGGVYNEQFF. CDR3 coding DNA: TGTGCCAGCAGAGGAGGGGTATACAATGAGCAGTTCTTC. Full variable domain (rest looked up from reference TRBV2 and TRBJ2-1): EPEVTQTPSHQVTQMGQEVILRCVPISNHLYFYWYRQILGQKVEFLVSFYNNEISEKSEIFDDQFSVERPDGSNFTLKIRSTKLEDSAMYFCASRGGVYNEQFFGPGTRLTVL.

This chain links TRBV10-3 with TRBJ2-7; weak D call: TRBD2 (5 bases). Germline V gene sequence: CDR1 ENHRY, CDR2 SYGVKD. Trimming stripped 3 bases from V and 5 bases from J, with 14 bases between. The CDR3 is 14 amino acids. CDR3 in DNA: TGTGCCATCAGTGAAGAGGGAATCGGCAACGAGCAGTACTTC. Translation gives CAISEEGIGNEQYF.

The V call is TRBV9, the J call TRBJ2-2; D not certain. Germline V gene sequence: CDR1 SGDLS, CDR2 YYNGEE. The V gene lost 4 bases and the J gene lost 7 bases, with 11 bases spanning the gap. The CDR3 sequence is 13 residues long. This chain's CDR3 is CASSIRTGGELFF. The CDR3 region has the DNA TGTGCCAGCAGCATTAGAACGGGCGGGGAGCTGTTTTTT.

V gene TRBV30 combines with J gene TRBJ2-2, with D possibly TRBD2 on 5 matching bases. The CDR3 contains 14 residues. Germline assignment: CDR1 GTSNPN and CDR2 SVGIG (reference sequence). V gave up 2 bases and J gave up 1 base, with 8 bases separating them. This CDR3 is CAWSPSLNTGELFF. The CDR3 DNA is TGTGCCTGGAGTCCTAGCCTGAACACCGGGGAGCTGTTTTTT.

The chain employs TRBV18 and TRBJ2-2, with 7 bases fitting TRBD1. The CDR3 has 16 amino acids. The V segment lost 1 base and the J segment 2 bases; nucleotides outside the gene matches: 4. Germline V gene sequence: CDR1 KGHSH, CDR2 LQKENI. The CDR3 sequence: CASSPRTGRNTGELFF. CDR3 coding DNA: TGTGCCAGCTCACCACGGACAGGAAGAAACACCGGGGAGCTGTTTTTT.

This chain uses TRBV11-3 with TRBJ2-1; 9 bases align to TRBD2. V was clipped by 2 bases and J by 6 bases; unmatched bases: 5. This CDR3 is built from 15 residues. Germline CDR1 is SGHNT and CDR2 is YENEEA. In nucleotides, the CDR3 is TGTGCCAGCAGCTTAAGGCTAGCGGGGATCAATGAGCAGTTCTTC. Translated: CASSLRLAGINEQFF. Complete variable domain (other parts from reference TRBV11-3 and TRBJ2-1): EAGVVQSPRYKIIEKKQPVAFWCNPISGHNTLYWYLQNLGQGPELLIRYENEEAVDDSQLPKDRFSAERLKGVDSTLKIQPAELGDSAVYLCASSLRLAGINEQFFGPGTRLTVL.

The V call is TRBV27, the J call TRBJ2-3; D is unclear. Germline CDR1 reads MNHEY; CDR2 reads SMNVEV (reference sequence). V lost 6 bases and J lost 2, with 9 bases in between. The CDR3 consists of 13 residues. CDR3 in amino acids: CASRSFPTDTQYF. The DNA for the CDR3 is TGTGCCAGCAGGTCATTCCCCACAGATACGCAGTATTTT.

V is TRBV27 and J is TRBJ1-1; possible D gene TRBD1, 6 bases. The CDR3 totals 14 residues. Germline assignment: CDR1 MNHEY and CDR2 SMNVEV (reference sequence). Trimming took off 2 bases at V and 4 bases at J, with 11 bases between the two ends. The DNA for the CDR3 is TGTGCCAGCAGTTTAGGCGGGGGCGGCACTGAAGCTTTCTTT. It encodes CASSLGGGGTEAFF.

V gene TRBV4-2 combines with J gene TRBJ2-3; 7 bases agree with TRBD2. This CDR3 is 16 amino acids long. Germline V CDR1 and CDR2: LGHNA, YNFKEQ. The V and J ends lost 3 bases and 0 bases, in that order; junction bases with no gene match: 6. CDR3 nucleotide sequence: TGTGCCAGCAGCCATCCTAGCGGTCAGAGCACAGATACGCAGTATTTT. Protein product: CASSHPSGQSTDTQYF.

The CDR3 nucleotides are TGTGCCAGCAGCAATTACAGGGTGGAAGAGACCCAGTACTTC. This translates into CASSNYRVEETQYF. The V call is TRBV5-8, the J call TRBJ2-5; tentatively, D is TRBD1 (6 bases). This CDR3 is 14 amino acids long. Germline CDR1 reads SGHTS; CDR2 reads YDEGEE. Trimming removed 4 bases at V and 3 bases at J, with 13 bases between.

The chain recombines TRBV19 with TRBJ2-5; TRBD1 matches 7 bases. Germline values: CDR1 LNHDA, CDR2 SQIVND (reference sequence). V trimming: 3 bases; J trimming: 5 bases; junction bases outside the gene matches: 6. The CDR3 length is 14 residues. CDR3 sequence: CASSMYSQGETQYF. DNA of the CDR3: TGTGCCAGTAGTATGTACTCACAGGGGGAGACCCAGTACTTC.

V gene TRBV28 combines with J gene TRBJ2-3; tentatively, D is TRBD1 (5 bases). Per the germline V gene, CDR1 is MDHEN and CDR2 is SYDVKM. Between the trimmed V and J ends, which lost 2 bases and 4 bases, there was a span of 13 bases. The CDR3 is 15 residues long. CDR3 in amino acids: CASSLARSRADTQYF. For the CDR3, the DNA is TGTGCCAGCAGTTTAGCGAGGTCCAGGGCAGATACGCAGTATTTT.

The V and J genes are TRBV5-4 and TRBJ2-7; 7 nucleotides agree with TRBD1. The CDR3 runs to 16 residues. CDR1 SGHNT and CDR2 YYREEE come from the germline V gene (reference sequence). V lost 3 bases and J lost 0; bases outside the gene matches: 9. In DNA form, the CDR3 reads TGTGCCAGCAGCTCGGAGAGGACAGGAATCTCCTACGAGCAGTACTTC. This codes for CASSSERTGISYEQYF.

V usage is TRBV29-1 and J usage is TRBJ2-3, with 7 bases aligning to TRBD2. Losses at the gene ends were 7 bases for V and 5 bases for J; bases not matched to a gene: 12. The length of the CDR3 is 14 residues. Germline assignment: CDR1 SQVTM and CDR2 ANQGSEA. The CDR3 nucleotides are TGCAGCGGTGTAATGACGGCGGGAGAAGATACGCAGTATTTT. It translates to CSGVMTAGEDTQYF.

The CDR3 DNA follows: TGTGCCAGCAGCTTGGAACAGGCGAACACCGGGGAGCTGTTTTTT. The encoded protein is CASSLEQANTGELFF. J is TRBJ2-2 and V is TRBV5-4, with a tentative D call TRBD1 (5 bases). CDR1 is SGHNT, CDR2 YYREEE, per germline (reference sequence). The CDR3 sequence is 15 residues long. V lost 0 bases to trimming and J lost 0 bases, with 6 bases between them.